This entry lists 26 T cell receptor beta chains sequenced from one sample in a study of graft-versus-host responses after intestinal transplantation. Method: immunoSEQ multiplex PCR; TCRdb's copy keeps in-frame clones and lacks some. Of nearly 100,000 clones listed, around 90% are singletons. The input for sequencing was PBMCs, taken around 450 days after intestinal transplant. These receptors were obtained from a human patient who received an intestinal transplant, so some T cells may come from the graft donor.

This sequence joins TRBV13 and TRBJ1-6; 8 bases line up with TRBD1. Germline V gene data show CDR1 as PRHDT and CDR2 as FYEKMQ (reference sequence). Trimming took 5 bases from V and 14 from J; bases not matched to a gene: 5. The CDR3 runs to 12 residues. The CDR3 here is CASSPAGGTLHF. The CDR3 DNA reads TGTGCCAGCAGCCCCGCAGGGGGCACCCTCCACTTT.

The chain carries TRBV5-6 and TRBJ1-6, with D perhaps matching TRBD1 (5 bases). CDR1 is SGHDT and CDR2 is YYEEEE in the germline V gene. Trimming removed 4 bases from V and 9 bases from J, with 14 bases in between. The CDR3 loop spans 14 amino acids. The CDR3 reads CASSPGTAGSPLHF. The CDR3 DNA sequence: TGTGCCAGCAGCCCCGGGACCGCGGGTTCACCCCTCCACTTT.

This sequence joins TRBV4-1 and TRBJ1-5, with D maybe TRBD1 (5 bases). The germline CDR1 and CDR2 sequences are MGHRA and YSYEKL. V was cut by 1 base and J by 4 bases, with 17 bases left in between. The CDR3 consists of 17 residues. CDR3 amino acids: CASSQGSQRGLNQPQHF. Written as DNA, the CDR3 is TGCGCCAGCAGCCAAGGGTCTCAGAGGGGACTGAATCAGCCCCAGCATTTT.

V gene TRBV29-1 combines with J gene TRBJ2-2, with a weak D call TRBD2 (5 bases). The CDR3 contains 11 residues. Germline V gives CDR1 SQVTM, CDR2 ANQGSEA. V lost 5 bases and J lost 6, with 7 bases in between. The CDR3 here is CSVLEAGELFF. The CDR3 DNA reads as TGCAGCGTTTTGGAGGCCGGGGAGCTGTTTTTT.

The rearrangement joins TRBV10-3 to TRBJ2-7; D is unresolved. CDR1 ENHRY and CDR2 SYGVKD come from the germline V gene. The CDR3 consists of 14 residues. V lost 7 bases to trimming and J lost 0 bases, with 13 bases between them. The CDR3 sequence: CAIKADPNSYEQYF. DNA for the CDR3: TGTGCCATCAAGGCGGACCCAAACTCCTACGAGCAGTACTTC.

This chain connects TRBV5-1 to TRBJ2-3; D unclear. With 5 bases removed from V and 5 bases from J, the gap between germline ends came to 6 bases. CDR1 SGHRS and CDR2 YFSETQ come from the germline V gene. The CDR3 is 11 amino acids. CDR3 sequence reads: CASRYGDTQYF. The CDR3 nucleotides read TGCGCCAGCAGGTATGGAGATACGCAGTATTTT.

The chain uses TRBV7-6 and TRBJ1-5; D ambiguous. V lost 5 bases and J lost 2, with 7 bases in between. The germline V gene has CDR1 SGHVS and CDR2 FNYEAQ. This CDR3 is 13 amino acids long. The CDR3 sequence is CASSPGGNQPQHF. CDR3 DNA: TGTGCCAGCAGCCCCGGGGGCAATCAGCCCCAGCATTTT.

V usage is TRBV9 and J usage is TRBJ1-1; D might be TRBD1 (5 bases). This CDR3 comprises 13 residues. Trimming pared 3 bases from V and 4 bases from J, leaving 10 bases between. Germline CDR1 SGDLS, CDR2 YYNGEE. The CDR3 loop reads CASSDRFGTEAFF. CDR3 in DNA: TGTGCCAGCAGCGACAGGTTCGGCACTGAAGCTTTCTTT.

The J gene is TRBJ2-7, the V gene TRBV6-6; 11 positions match TRBD1. Germline CDR1 is MNHNY and CDR2 is SVGAGI (reference sequence). Trimming took 6 bases from V and 7 from J; bases not matched to a gene: 5. The CDR3 is 13 amino acids. This CDR3 reads CASRRTGGWEQYF. The CDR3 nucleotides read TGTGCCAGCAGGAGGACAGGGGGCTGGGAGCAGTACTTC.

CDR3 bases: TGTGCCAGCAGATATGGGGCCCCGGACACTGAAGCTTTCTTT. Protein sequence: CASRYGAPDTEAFF. The chain links TRBV6-5 to TRBJ1-1, with D perhaps TRBD1 (5 bases). The V end was cut by 6 bases, the J end by 3 bases, with 14 bases between. CDR3 length: 14 residues. Germline V CDR1 and CDR2: MNHEY, SVGAGI.

The genes are TRBV7-2 and TRBJ1-2; no definite D call. CDR1 SGHTA and CDR2 FQGNSA come from the germline V gene. V lost 0 bases to trimming and J lost 4 bases, with 12 bases between them. This CDR3 spans 15 amino acids. CDR3 in amino acids: CASSLAILGVYGYTF. The CDR3 DNA reads as TGTGCCAGCAGCTTAGCGATTTTGGGAGTCTATGGCTACACCTTC.

The genes are TRBV9 and TRBJ2-1; D may be TRBD1 (5 bases). Deletions cut 5 bases from V and 4 bases from J, with 13 bases between. This CDR3 is 14 amino acids long. CDR1 and CDR2 (germline): SGDLS, YYNGEE. The CDR3 here is CASRGPAAYNEQFF. CDR3 sequence (DNA): TGTGCCAGCAGGGGGCCAGCAGCTTACAATGAGCAGTTCTTC.

This clone was seen just once. J is TRBJ2-5 and V is TRBV27, with 8 bases matching TRBD1. The J call is uncertain, as TRBJ2-7 better fits the DNA end. The CDR3 length is 14 residues. CDR1 is MNHEY, CDR2 SMNVEV, per germline (reference sequence). The CDR3 nucleotides are TGTGCCAGCAGTGATGGACAGGGTGGATACGAGCAGTACTTC. Its protein is CASSDGQGGYEQYF.

This chain joins TRBV6-6 and TRBJ1-5, with no clear D. V lost 2 bases and J 9 bases, leaving 14 bases between the germline ends. The CDR3 has 14 amino acids. Looked up from germline, CDR1 is MNHNY and CDR2 is SVGAGI (reference sequence). The CDR3 DNA sequence: TGTGCCAGCAGTTACCCAGGTGGGGTAGGGCCCCAGCATTTT. It specifies CASSYPGGVGPQHF.

This clone was seen more than once but under ten times. The chain uses TRBV10-3 and TRBJ2-1; 12 nucleotides align to TRBD2. The V and J ends lost 3 bases and 7 bases, in that order; junction bases with no gene match: 4. From germline, CDR1 is ENHRY and CDR2 SYGVKD. The CDR3 loop spans 15 amino acids. The CDR3 here is CAISDLAGGLNEQFF. The CDR3 region has the DNA TGTGCCATCAGTGATCTAGCGGGGGGGCTAAATGAGCAGTTCTTC.

In regard to this clone: At one boundary the junction diverges from the germline segment, which might be a read error. The chain is built from TRBV7-7 and TRBJ2-5, with 7 bases aligning to TRBD1. Germline assignment: CDR1 SSHAT and CDR2 FNYEAQ (reference sequence). The CDR3 totals 13 residues. CDR3 DNA: TGTGCTAGCAGCCGGGGACAGAAAGAGACCCAGTACTTC. As protein: CASSRGQKETQYF.

The CDR3 sequence is CASSLGETTNTGELFF. The CDR3 DNA reads TGTGCCAGCAGCTTGGGGGAAACAACGAACACCGGGGAGCTGTTTTTT. V is TRBV5-6 and J is TRBJ2-2; D gene ambiguous. Germline assignment: CDR1 SGHDT and CDR2 YYEEEE. The CDR3 totals 16 residues. V lost 0 bases and J lost 0, with 9 bases in between.

This sequence joins TRBV4-1 and TRBJ1-3, with D hard to call. The V gene lost 0 bases and the J gene lost 0 bases, with 12 bases spanning the gap. The CDR3 length is 17 residues. Looked up from germline, CDR1 is MGHRA and CDR2 is YSYEKL. CDR3 coding DNA: TGCGCCAGCAGCCAAGATGACGGATCCTTCTCTGGAAACACCATATATTTT. This translates into CASSQDDGSFSGNTIYF.

J is TRBJ1-2 and V is TRBV6-1, with D uncertain. The V gene lost 7 bases and the J gene lost 8 bases, with 8 bases spanning the gap. Germline assignment: CDR1 MNHNS and CDR2 SASEGT. The CDR3 extends over 10 amino acids. In DNA, the CDR3 is TGTGCCAGCAAAACGGGAGGCTACACCTTC. This codes for CASKTGGYTF.

This chain uses TRBV25-1 with TRBJ2-2; D ambiguous. V was cut by 8 bases and J by 2 bases, with 18 bases left in between. The CDR3 covers 16 residues. CDR1 is MGHDK and CDR2 is SYGVNS in the germline V gene. CDR3 protein: CASLAPDRTNTGELFF. The CDR3 DNA reads TGTGCCAGCCTCGCCCCGGACCGGACCAACACCGGGGAGCTGTTTTTT.

The chain combines TRBV5-6 with TRBJ1-1, with D maybe TRBD1 (6 bases). The CDR3 runs to 15 residues. Trimming took 2 bases from V and 1 from J, leaving 12 bases between them. The V gene's germline CDR1 is SGHDT and CDR2 YYEEEE. The CDR3 sequence is CASSFGDRRNTEAFF. The CDR3 DNA reads as TGTGCCAGCAGCTTTGGAGACAGGCGGAACACTGAAGCTTTCTTT. The full variable domain, completed using reference TRBV5-6 and TRBJ1-1, is DAGVTQSPTHLIKTRGQQVTLRCSPKSGHDTVSWYQQALGQGPQFIFQYYEEEERQRGNFPDRFSGHQFPNYSSELNVNALLLGDSALYLCASSFGDRRNTEAFFGQGTRLTVV.

The rearrangement links TRBV7-8 to TRBJ1-2, with D perhaps matching TRBD1 (6 bases). Germline CDR1 is SGHVS and CDR2 is FQNEAQ. There are 15 residues in the CDR3. The V end was cut by 1 base, the J end by 2 bases, with 11 bases between. CDR3 residues: CASSLGRTGNYGYTF. The CDR3 DNA reads as TGTGCCAGCAGCTTAGGGCGAACAGGGAACTATGGCTACACCTTC.

The chain is built from TRBV9 and TRBJ2-5; 7 nucleotides agree with TRBD2. The V gene's germline CDR1 is SGDLS and CDR2 YYNGEE. The CDR3 consists of 16 residues. J lost 1 base, V lost 3 bases, and 9 bases had no gene match. CDR3 sequence: CASSALSSGSQETQYF. CDR3 DNA sequence: TGTGCCAGCAGCGCCCTGAGTAGCGGGTCCCAAGAGACCCAGTACTTC.

The V call is TRBV19, the J call TRBJ1-2; D gene uncertain. Trimming took off 8 bases at V and 4 bases at J, with 5 bases between the two ends. The CDR3 sequence is 10 residues long. The germline CDR1 and CDR2 sequences are LNHDA and SQIVND (reference sequence). The CDR3 reads CASGPYGYTF. The CDR3 DNA sequence: TGTGCCAGTGGGCCCTATGGCTACACCTTC.

This chain uses TRBV6-1 with TRBJ1-1; D not resolved. V was shortened by 3 bases and J by 2 bases, with 10 bases between the two germline ends. Germline loops: CDR1 MNHNS, CDR2 SASEGT. This CDR3 contains 14 residues. Here the CDR3 reads CASSEGRDNTEAFF. The CDR3 nucleotides are TGTGCCAGCAGTGAGGGCCGGGATAACACTGAAGCTTTCTTT.

The count of this clone is one. Other DNA sequences within the sample encode an identical CDR3. The chain is built from TRBV18 and TRBJ1-1; a possible D gene is TRBD1 (5 bases). There are 14 residues in the CDR3. The V end lost 1 base, the J end lost 1 base, and 7 bases lay between the germline ends. Germline V lookup: CDR1 KGHSH, CDR2 LQKENI. CDR3 amino acids: CASSPRDRNTEAFF. The CDR3 coding sequence is TGTGCCAGCTCACCACGCGACAGGAACACTGAAGCTTTCTTT.